The sequence of this TCR beta chain was determined in a study of blood T cells in healthy people across ages. Then a second PCR, running roughly 6 to 11 cycles, was carried out with a sample-barcoded 5' primer and a J-beta primer mix. TCRdb independently ran MiXCR on the 5' RACE reads; one entry per CDR3 protein. The sample consists of hundreds of thousands of distinct CDR3 sequences, around 62% of them appearing once. Per-sample PBMC isolation yielded at least 6.5 million cells. Germline CDR1 SGHTA, CDR2 FQGTGA. The junction had 2 bases not matched to a gene; V was cut back by 1 base and J by 1 base. The CDR3 covers 15 residues.

Sequencing used blood. This chain connects TRBV7-3 to TRBJ2-7; 9 bases fit TRBD1. The clonotype originates from a man between 25 and 39 years old in good health. The CDR3 reads CASSLRTGDSYEQYF. The CDR3 DNA reads TGTGCCAGCAGCTTAAGGACAGGGGATTCCTACGAGCAGTACTTC.